Listed below are T cell receptor beta chains from one sample, sequenced in a study of identical twins. TCRdb fed the 5' RACE reads into MiXCR, producing one record per CDR3 protein. The sample lists 350,000 to 600,000 distinct CDR3 sequences, 12% to 15% seen once, with around 0.52% in the top ten. These data are also associated with another study on yellow fever vaccine responses in identical twins.

Sequencing was carried out using CD4+ T cells sorted from blood. These receptors all stem from a woman aged 18-29 years in good health. Each CDR3 is given with its conserved first and last residue. A D gene is named only where the DNA matches it firmly. Only some rows state a clone size, as once, few, many or a class for expanded clones.

TGTGCCAGCTCACCACTACTAGCGGATTACACCGGGGAGCTGTTTTTT,CASSPLLADYTGELFF,few,TRBD2,TRBV18,TRBJ2-2
TGTGCCAGCAGCCCCCTTAGGCAGGGCACAGATACGCAGTATTTT,CASSPLRQGTDTQYF,few,.,TRBV3-1,TRBJ2-3
TGTGCCAGCAGCGCTCAACCAGGGTCGGACTACGAGCAGTACTTC,CASSAQPGSDYEQYF,many,.,TRBV9,TRBJ2-7
TGCAGTGCGGCTGACTCTAGCGGGACCCACGAGCAGTACTTC,CSAADSSGTHEQYF,few,TRBD2,TRBV20-1,TRBJ2-7
TGTGCCAGCAGCTTAGGCGCTCTCCCCCCGACTAGCGGTGGTTACGAGCAGTACTTC,CASSLGALPPTSGGYEQYF,.,TRBD2,TRBV11-1,TRBJ2-7
TGTGCCATCAGTGAGTCGAGGACGTCCAGTGAAGCTTTCTTT,CAISESRTSSEAFF,few,.,TRBV10-3,TRBJ1-1
TGCGCCAGCAAACCTCCAGTCCCGGGGGAGCAGTACTTC,CASKPPVPGEQYF,.,.,TRBV5-1,TRBJ2-7
TGTGCCAGCAGCTTACGGCGGGAGGGCTCAAATGAGCAGTTCTTC,CASSLRREGSNEQFF,.,TRBD2,TRBV7-2,TRBJ2-1
TGCAGTGCTAACGGGGGAAGCTCCTACGAGCAGTACTTC,CSANGGSSYEQYF,.,.,TRBV20-1,TRBJ2-7
TGTGCCATCAGTGATCCGACAGGTCGGACCTCCTACGAGCAGTACTTC,CAISDPTGRTSYEQYF,many,.,TRBV10-3,TRBJ2-7
TGTGCCAGCAGCTTTCCGCACGGGGGCAGTGCAACTAATGAAAAACTGTTTTTT,CASSFPHGGSATNEKLFF,few,.,TRBV11-1,TRBJ1-4
TGTGCCAGCAGCTTAGGGGCGGGGACATCGAACTTC,CASSLGAGTSNF,few,.,TRBV11-2,TRBJ2-7
TGCAGTGCCAAGACTAGCGGTGGGCTCTACAATGAGCAGTTCTTC,CSAKTSGGLYNEQFF,.,TRBD2,TRBV20-1,TRBJ2-1
TGTGCCAGCAGTTACAGTTTGCCTAGCAAGGGGGGGGAGACCCAGTACTTC,CASSYSLPSKGGETQYF,.,.,TRBV6-5,TRBJ2-5
TGTGCCAGCAGTTTATCGAGGGAGGGGGCAGGTGGGGCCAACGTCCTGACTTTC,CASSLSREGAGGANVLTF,.,.,TRBV12-3/TRBV12-4,TRBJ2-6
TGTGCCAGCAGCGTACAGGGGCCAGGCAATCAGCCCCAGCATTTT,CASSVQGPGNQPQHF,.,TRBD1,TRBV5-4,TRBJ1-5
TGTGCCAGCAGAATGAATCCAGCCAAAAACATTCAGTACTTC,CASRMNPAKNIQYF,few,.,TRBV6-2/TRBV6-3,TRBJ2-4
TGTGCCAGTTACTATGGCGGGAGGGAAGATACGCAGTATTTT,CASYYGGREDTQYF,.,TRBD2,TRBV2,TRBJ2-3
TGCAGTGCTAGAGTACTAGCGGGAGGGCCCTCCTACAATGAGCAGTTCTTC,CSARVLAGGPSYNEQFF,.,TRBD2,TRBV20-1,TRBJ2-1
TGTGCCAGCAGTCTACAGGGGGATTTAGGGGAGACCCAGTACTTC,CASSLQGDLGETQYF,.,TRBD1,TRBV6-5,TRBJ2-5
TGCAGTGCTATGCGGGATCCCAGTTCCTACAATGAGCAGTTCTTC,CSAMRDPSSYNEQFF,few,.,TRBV20-1,TRBJ2-1
TGTGCCACCAGTGATCCGAATGCGGCCAAAAACATTCAGTACTTC,CATSDPNAAKNIQYF,few,.,TRBV24-1,TRBJ2-4
TGTGCCAGCAGCTTCAATAGCGGGGGGGTTTCCTACAATGAGCAGTTCTTC,CASSFNSGGVSYNEQFF,few,TRBD2,TRBV12-3/TRBV12-4,TRBJ2-1
TGTGCCAGCAGTTCCCACCCGGTGAACATTCAGTACTTC,CASSSHPVNIQYF,few,.,TRBV27,TRBJ2-4
TGTGCCAGCAGTCCCCCAGGGGATGGAAAAAAACTGTTTTTT,CASSPPGDGKKLFF,few,.,TRBV28,TRBJ1-4
TGTGCCAGCTCACGCAGGCCTACGAACACCGGGGAGCTGTTTTTT,CASSRRPTNTGELFF,few,.,TRBV18,TRBJ2-2
TGTGCCAGCAGCCAAGATTGGGACGGCCGAGATACGCAGTATTTT,CASSQDWDGRDTQYF,many,.,TRBV3-1,TRBJ2-3
TGTGCCAGCAGCCATGGGGAGACCCAGTACTTC,CASSHGETQYF,many,.,TRBV3-1,TRBJ2-5
TGTGCCAGCAGCTTATTGGCCCTCCAGGGCGGGTCGACCGGGGAGCTGTTTTTT,CASSLLALQGGSTGELFF,many,.,TRBV11-1,TRBJ2-2
TGTGCCAGCAGTTTCATAACGGGACAGGGAAGTAATGAAAAACTGTTTTTT,CASSFITGQGSNEKLFF,.,TRBD1,TRBV12-3/TRBV12-4,TRBJ1-4
TGTGCCAGCAGTTTCAATCGCAACACTGAAGCTTTCTTT,CASSFNRNTEAFF,.,.,TRBV12-3/TRBV12-4,TRBJ1-1
TGTGCCAGCAGCTTAGAGTCCGTCGGGGAGCTGTTTTTT,CASSLESVGELFF,few,.,TRBV7-2,TRBJ2-2
TGTGCCAGCAGCTCCTATAGCGACCCAGATACGCAGTATTTT,CASSSYSDPDTQYF,.,.,TRBV7-8,TRBJ2-3
TGCGCCAGCAGCCAAGAAAGGCCGGGGCCCTCAGATACGCAGTATTTT,CASSQERPGPSDTQYF,few,.,TRBV4-3,TRBJ2-3
TGTGCCAGCAGTGAAGTACGCCAGCGGGGGGCTACGTCGAACTTC,CASSEVRQRGATSNF,few,TRBD2,TRBV2,TRBJ2-5
TGTGCCAGCAGTCCCGACAGAAATGAGCAGTTCTTC,CASSPDRNEQFF,few,.,TRBV12-3/TRBV12-4,TRBJ2-1
TGTGCCAGCAGTTTATGGGCTGGGCAGGGGGCCTACGAGCAGTACTTC,CASSLWAGQGAYEQYF,.,TRBD1,TRBV28,TRBJ2-7
TGTGCCAGCAGCTTAGTTGGGACAGGGTTTGAAGCTTTCTTT,CASSLVGTGFEAFF,.,TRBD1,TRBV11-2,TRBJ1-1
TGCAGTGCTAGAACAGGGGGCCGCGAGACCCAGTACTTC,CSARTGGRETQYF,.,TRBD1,TRBV20-1,TRBJ2-5
TGTGCCAGCAGGACAGCCTTTAATCAGCCCCAGCATTTT,CASRTAFNQPQHF,few,.,TRBV27,TRBJ1-5
TGCGCCAGCAGCTCAACAGGGGGAGGCTATAATTCACCCCTCCACTTT,CASSSTGGGYNSPLHF,few,TRBD1,TRBV5-1,TRBJ1-6
TGTGCCAGTAGTATGCCCCCTCTCCGGCAGTACAATGAGCAGTTCTTC,CASSMPPLRQYNEQFF,.,.,TRBV19,TRBJ2-1
TGCAGCGTTCCCCTAGCGGGAGGGGTCGCAGATACGCAGTATTTT,CSVPLAGGVADTQYF,.,TRBD2,TRBV29-1,TRBJ2-3
TGTGCCAGCAAAGCGGGGGGGCCAGATACGCAGTATTTT,CASKAGGPDTQYF,.,TRBD2,TRBV6-1,TRBJ2-3
TGTGCCAGCAGCCAAGACAGGACCCCCCCGTATACCGGGGAGCTGTTTTTT,CASSQDRTPPYTGELFF,.,.,TRBV4-2,TRBJ2-2
TGCAGTGCTACTTATCCCGGCGGCTCCTACGAGCAGTACTTC,CSATYPGGSYEQYF,.,.,TRBV20-1,TRBJ2-7
TGTGCCAGCAGCCAAGATCTCGCGGACAGGGAATTCTTT,CASSQDLADREFF,.,TRBD1,TRBV3-1,TRBJ1-1
TGCAGTGCTAGAGCCCGGCAAGGACAGGGGAGCTACGAGCAGTACTTC,CSARARQGQGSYEQYF,few,TRBD1,TRBV20-1,TRBJ2-7
TGCAGTGCTATTTCCGGGACTAGCTCGGGCGAGCAGTACTTC,CSAISGTSSGEQYF,.,TRBD2,TRBV20-1,TRBJ2-7